What follows are 20 T cell receptor beta chains derived from one specimen sequenced in a study of tumor-infiltrating lymphocytes in localized non-small cell lung cancer. Here immunoSEQ multiplex PCR was the method, and the copy in TCRdb shows in-frame clones only, minus some. This table holds some 30,000 clones, 80% to 90% found once. Sequencing input: lung tumor tissue. The origin of the receptors is a human donor with non-small cell lung cancer.

Written as DNA, the CDR3 is TGTGCCAGCAGTCCTTTTACAGGGGGGCATCAGCCCCAGCATTTT. This translates into CASSPFTGGHQPQHF. This chain connects TRBV2 to TRBJ1-5; 8 bases agree with TRBD1. CDR1 and CDR2 from the germline V gene are SNHLY and FYNNEI. CDR3 length: 15 residues. Trimming cost V 5 bases and J 5 bases; bases outside gene matches: 8.

The chain carries TRBV7-2 and TRBJ2-5, with 7 bases lining up with TRBD1. This CDR3 region has 15 residues. With 2 bases clipped from V and 4 bases from J, the junction kept 7 bases outside the gene matches. Germline-derived CDR1 and CDR2 are SGHTA and FQGNSA. In nucleotides, the CDR3 is TGTGCCAGCAGCTTAAAGACCGGGACAGCAGAGACCCAGTACTTC. It yields the protein CASSLKTGTAETQYF.

The chain couples TRBV7-9 to TRBJ2-5, with D unresolved. Trimming pared 5 bases from V and 5 bases from J, leaving 6 bases between. Germline assignment: CDR1 SEHNR and CDR2 FQNEAQ (reference sequence). There are 11 residues in the CDR3. CDR3 sequence reads: CASSPLETQYF. CDR3 nucleotide sequence: TGTGCCAGCAGCCCGCTGGAGACCCAGTACTTC.

The V and J genes are TRBV7-9 and TRBJ2-7, with TRBD2 matching over 7 bases. Unmatched junction bases numbered 4, after V lost 2 bases and J lost 0 bases. This CDR3 contains 15 residues. Germline V CDR1 and CDR2: SEHNR, FQNEAQ (reference sequence). CDR3 residues: CASSLNTGGSYEQYF. CDR3 nucleotide sequence: TGTGCCAGCAGCTTAAACACGGGGGGCTCCTACGAGCAGTACTTC.

This clone was seen only once. The chain joins TRBV30 to TRBJ2-6; 9 bases line up with TRBD1. V gave up 7 bases and J gave up 3 bases; unmatched junction bases: 4. This CDR3 region has 14 residues. Germline V CDR1 and CDR2: GTSNPN, SVGIG (reference sequence). CDR3 amino acids: CALGQGYGANVLTF. CDR3 bases: TGTGCCTTGGGACAGGGTTATGGGGCCAACGTCCTGACTTTC.

In its sample, this clone was seen once. This chain connects TRBV4-3 to TRBJ1-6, with TRBD1 matching over 7 bases. Germline-derived CDR1 and CDR2 are LGHNA and YSLEER. The CDR3 covers 14 residues. V was clipped by 4 bases and J by 4 bases; unmatched bases: 1. The CDR3 DNA follows: TGCGCCAGCAGCCGGGACAGATATAATTCACCCCTCCACTTT. Its translation: CASSRDRYNSPLHF.

This chain connects TRBV19 to TRBJ1-1; 10 positions agree with TRBD1. Germline values: CDR1 LNHDA, CDR2 SQIVND (reference sequence). The CDR3 contains 14 residues. J was trimmed by 5 bases and V by 0 bases; bases with no gene match: 0. DNA of the CDR3: TGTGCCAGTAGTATAGAGGACAGGGGGACTGAAGCTTTCTTT. Protein product: CASSIEDRGTEAFF.

The chain couples TRBV5-5 to TRBJ1-5; D not certain. The CDR3 covers 13 residues. V shed 0 bases and J shed 6 bases, with 7 bases lying between them. The germline gives CDR1 SGHKS, CDR2 YYEKEE (reference sequence). CDR3 in amino acids: CASSLGWGQPQHF. The CDR3 DNA sequence: TGTGCCAGCAGCTTGGGCTGGGGTCAGCCCCAGCATTTT.

The CDR3 DNA sequence: TGTGCCAGCACTCCTGGGGGGCCCTTAGGGCGGGAGCTGTTTTTT. Translating it yields CASTPGGPLGRELFF. This rearrangement joins TRBV7-2 to TRBJ2-2; D might be TRBD1 or TRBD2, each matching 6 bases. This CDR3 region has 15 residues. Germline values: CDR1 SGHTA, CDR2 FQGNSA. V lost 7 bases to trimming and J lost 9 bases, with 21 bases between them.

This sequence joins TRBV27 and TRBJ1-2; 8 nucleotides match TRBD1. Germline values: CDR1 MNHEY, CDR2 SMNVEV (reference sequence). The junction had 6 bases not matched to a gene; V was cut back by 0 bases and J by 3 bases. This CDR3 contains 16 residues. The CDR3: CASSLSLGQGDYGYTF. DNA for the CDR3: TGTGCCAGCAGTTTATCCCTCGGACAGGGCGACTATGGCTACACCTTC.

The chain couples TRBV10-3 to TRBJ1-5; D is ambiguous. V lost 10 bases and J 3 bases, leaving 10 bases between the germline ends. This CDR3 is 12 amino acids long. The V gene's germline CDR1 is ENHRY and CDR2 SYGVKD. CDR3 in DNA: TGTGCCAGCACCGACACCAATCAGCCCCAGCATTTT. Its protein product is CASTDTNQPQHF.

The chain employs TRBV10-3 and TRBJ1-2; tentatively, D is TRBD1 (5 bases). Trimming pared 0 bases from V and 7 bases from J, leaving 15 bases between. The CDR3 length is 15 residues. The germline V gene encodes CDR1 ENHRY and CDR2 SYGVKD. The CDR3 here is CAISESGQGAVGYTF. The CDR3, as DNA: TGTGCCATCAGTGAGTCTGGCCAGGGCGCGGTTGGCTACACCTTC.

The gene calls are TRBV6-5 and TRBJ1-4, with 11 bases that match TRBD1. The V gene end was trimmed by 0 bases and the J gene end by 8 bases; junction bases not matched to a gene: 2. The germline gives CDR1 MNHEY, CDR2 SVGAGI. The CDR3 has 15 amino acids. The CDR3 DNA sequence: TGTGCCAGCAGTTACTCTGGGACAGGGGGGGAAAAACTGTTTTTT. This encodes CASSYSGTGGEKLFF.

The V gene is TRBV10-3, the J gene TRBJ1-3; unclear D gene. Germline V gene data show CDR1 as ENHRY and CDR2 as SYGVKD. The CDR3 runs 13 residues. Trimming shortened V by 2 bases and J by 3 bases, and 5 bases separated the two germline ends. CDR3: CAISEGSGNTIYF. The CDR3 nucleotides are TGTGCCATCAGTGAGGGGAGTGGAAACACCATATATTTT.

V and J are TRBV7-2 and TRBJ1-2; D not resolved. The V gene lost 1 base and the J gene lost 2 bases, with 8 bases spanning the gap. The CDR3 extends over 14 amino acids. CDR1 is SGHTA, CDR2 FQGNSA, per germline. This chain's CDR3 is CASSLVTDNYGYTF. CDR3 nucleotide sequence: TGTGCCAGCAGCTTAGTCACAGACAACTATGGCTACACCTTC.

The chain joins TRBV7-2 to TRBJ2-3, with 7 bases lining up with TRBD2. This CDR3 region has 19 residues. J lost 3 bases, V lost 5 bases, and 20 bases had no gene match. CDR1 SGHTA and CDR2 FQGNSA come from the germline V gene. CDR3 bases: TGTGCCAGCAGCCAACTTTTAGGGTTAGCGGGCGCACGTACAGATACGCAGTATTTT. Translating it yields CASSQLLGLAGARTDTQYF.

J is TRBJ2-3 and V is TRBV2; weak D call: TRBD1 (5 bases). V was shortened by 8 bases and J by 10 bases, with 16 bases between the two germline ends. Germline-derived CDR1 and CDR2 are SNHLY and FYNNEI. The CDR3 loop spans 12 amino acids. The CDR3 reads CASGADMSPQYF. CDR3 nucleotide sequence: TGTGCCAGCGGGGCCGACATGAGTCCGCAGTATTTT.

V usage is TRBV6-5 and J usage is TRBJ1-4, with D perhaps TRBD1 (5 bases). The germline V gene encodes CDR1 MNHEY and CDR2 SVGAGI. The CDR3 runs to 12 residues. V gave up 10 bases and J gave up 4 bases, with 10 bases separating them. CDR3 DNA sequence: TGTGCCACCTCCCAGGGTAATGAAAAACTGTTTTTT. Protein sequence: CATSQGNEKLFF.

The V and J genes are TRBV25-1 and TRBJ2-1, with 13 bases matching TRBD2. Germline V gene lookup returns CDR1 MGHDK and CDR2 SYGVNS. The CDR3 sequence is 14 residues long. V trimming: 6 bases; J trimming: 7 bases; junction bases outside the gene matches: 3. The CDR3 coding sequence is TGTGCCAGCAGACGGACTAGCGGGGGTAATGAGCAGTTCTTC. This encodes CASRRTSGGNEQFF.

This chain connects TRBV7-2 to TRBJ1-2; D is ambiguous. Germline values: CDR1 SGHTA, CDR2 FQGNSA. The CDR3 runs to 15 residues. The V gene lost 2 bases and the J gene lost 4 bases, with 14 bases spanning the gap. CDR3 sequence reads: CASSLNLGVSYGYTF. For the CDR3, the DNA is TGTGCCAGCAGCTTAAATCTCGGTGTAAGCTATGGCTACACCTTC.